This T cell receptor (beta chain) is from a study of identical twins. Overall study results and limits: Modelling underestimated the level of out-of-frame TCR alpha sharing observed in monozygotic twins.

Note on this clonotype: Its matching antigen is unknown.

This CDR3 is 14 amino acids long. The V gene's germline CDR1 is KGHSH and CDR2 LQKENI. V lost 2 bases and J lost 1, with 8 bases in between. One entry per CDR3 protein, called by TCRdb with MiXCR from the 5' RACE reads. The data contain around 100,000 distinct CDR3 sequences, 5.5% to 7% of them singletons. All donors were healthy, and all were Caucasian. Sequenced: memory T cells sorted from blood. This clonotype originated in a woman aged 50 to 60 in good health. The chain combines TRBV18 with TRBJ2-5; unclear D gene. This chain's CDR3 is CASSPVQRQETQYF. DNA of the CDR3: TGTGCCAGCTCACCAGTGCAACGCCAAGAGACCCAGTACTTC.